The 9 T cell receptor beta chains presented below share a single source sample, sequenced in a study of T cell responses to AZD1222 COVID-19 vaccine. Method: immunoSEQ multiplex PCR; TCRdb's copy keeps in-frame clones and lacks some. This table holds some 150,000 clones, just over 90% found once. The source material was peripheral blood, sampled on day 0 of AZD1222 vaccination. The receptors stem from an adult in good health.

This clone came up once. The CDR3 DNA reads as TGTGCCAGCAGCCAAAGGCCAGATACAGATACGCAGTATTTT. Protein: CASSQRPDTDTQYF. The rearrangement uses TRBV3-1 (or the pseudogene TRBV3-2) and TRBJ2-3; D gene ambiguous. V lost 2 bases to trimming and J lost 3 bases, with 9 bases between them. The CDR3 covers 14 residues. The germline V gene encodes CDR1 LGHDT and CDR2 YNNKEL (reference sequence).

J is TRBJ1-2 and V is TRBV27; perhaps TRBD1 as D (5 bases). CDR1 is MNHEY and CDR2 is SMNVEV in the germline V gene (reference sequence). V was clipped by 6 bases and J by 1 base, with 9 bases between them. The CDR3 is 13 amino acids. CDR3 nucleotides: TGTGCCAGCAGGGGGACCGTTAACTATGGCTACACCTTC. Translated, it gives CASRGTVNYGYTF.

This rearrangement joins TRBV7-8 to TRBJ2-2, with 7 bases fitting TRBD2. Germline CDR1 and CDR2: SGHVS and FQNEAQ. Germline trimming cut 1 base from V and 2 bases from J; bases unmatched to any gene: 4. The CDR3 consists of 16 residues. CDR3 coding DNA: TGTGCCAGCAGCTTAGTGGGAGGGGATAACACCGGGGAGCTGTTTTTT. It translates to CASSLVGGDNTGELFF. Looking up the rest from reference TRBV7-8 and TRBJ2-2 gives the full variable domain: GAGVSQSPRYKVAKRGQDVALRCDPISGHVSLFWYQQALGQGPEFLTYFQNEAQLDKSGLPSDRFFAERPEGSVSTLKIQRTQQEDSAVYLCASSLVGGDNTGELFFGEGSRLTVL.

The rearrangement uses TRBV28 and TRBJ1-4; D remains ambiguous. The V gene's germline CDR1 is MDHEN and CDR2 SYDVKM. The CDR3 runs to 15 residues. The V gene lost 6 bases and the J gene lost 7 bases, with 18 bases spanning the gap. In nucleotides, the CDR3 is TGTGCCAGCAGCCCCCAAACCTCCCTTGGTGAAAAACTGTTTTTT. As protein: CASSPQTSLGEKLFF.

The chain employs TRBV5-4 and TRBJ2-5; TRBD2 matches at 11 bases. CDR3 length: 17 amino acids. CDR1 is SGHNT, CDR2 YYREEE, per germline (reference sequence). J gave up 5 bases and V 1 base, and 10 bases lay outside the gene matches. CDR3 sequence reads: CASSLRITSGSVETQYF. For the CDR3, the DNA is TGTGCCAGCAGCTTGCGAATTACTAGCGGGAGTGTGGAGACCCAGTACTTC.

The count of this clone is one. The chain is built from TRBV29-1 and TRBJ1-5; D remains ambiguous. V was clipped by 5 bases and J by 3 bases, with 14 bases between them. There are 14 residues in the CDR3. CDR1 and CDR2 (germline): SQVTM, ANQGSEA. CDR3 nucleotides: TGCAGCGTTTCCGTGTCAACTGACAATCAGCCCCAGCATTTT. This translates into CSVSVSTDNQPQHF.

The chain recombines TRBV2 with TRBJ2-1; 11 bases line up with TRBD2. V was clipped by 4 bases and J by 9 bases; unmatched bases: 5. Looked up from germline, CDR1 is SNHLY and CDR2 is FYNNEI. The CDR3 is made up of 14 amino acids. The DNA for the CDR3 is TGTGCCAGCAGTGGACTAGCGGGAAACACTGAGCAGTTCTTC. It yields the protein CASSGLAGNTEQFF.

This rearrangement joins TRBV4-1 to TRBJ2-1; tentative D call: TRBD1 (6 bases). The germline V gene encodes CDR1 MGHRA and CDR2 YSYEKL. V lost 1 base and J 0 bases, leaving 13 bases between the germline ends. The CDR3 contains 17 residues. The CDR3, as DNA: TGCGCCAGCAGCCAAGGATTTACGGGACACTCCTACAATGAGCAGTTCTTC. This encodes CASSQGFTGHSYNEQFF.

This chain joins TRBV10-2 and TRBJ1-2; tentative D call: TRBD1 (5 bases). Germline V lookup: CDR1 WSHSY, CDR2 SAAADI. CDR3 length: 14 residues. V was cut by 5 bases and J by 0 bases, with 10 bases left in between. CDR3 in DNA: TGCGCCAGCAGTTTGGACAAAGCTAACTATGGCTACACCTTC. As protein: CASSLDKANYGYTF.